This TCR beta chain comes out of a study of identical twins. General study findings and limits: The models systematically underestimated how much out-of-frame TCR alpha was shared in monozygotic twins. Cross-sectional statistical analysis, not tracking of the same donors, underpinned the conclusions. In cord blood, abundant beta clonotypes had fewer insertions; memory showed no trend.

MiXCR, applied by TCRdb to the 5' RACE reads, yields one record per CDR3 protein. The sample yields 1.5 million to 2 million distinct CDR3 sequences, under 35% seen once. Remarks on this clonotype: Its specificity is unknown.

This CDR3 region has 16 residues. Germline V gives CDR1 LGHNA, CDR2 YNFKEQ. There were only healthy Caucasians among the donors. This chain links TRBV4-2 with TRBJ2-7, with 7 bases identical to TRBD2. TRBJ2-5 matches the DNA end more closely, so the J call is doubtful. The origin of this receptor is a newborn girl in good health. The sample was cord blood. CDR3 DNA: TGTGCCAGCAGCCAAGATATGTCGGGGGGCCAAGAGACCCAGTACTTC. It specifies CASSQDMSGGQETQYF.